One and the same sample provided the 13 T cell receptor beta chains below, sequenced in a study of ipilimumab plus nivolumab after autologous stem cell transplantation (TCRdb year 2021). Library preparation was by the immunoSEQ multiplex PCR assay. TCRdb limited this immuneACCESS table to in-frame rearrangements with V and J called. A share of clones is missing; checked studies link under half to unresolved V genes, and the rest is unexplained. The sample includes some 22,000 clones, with around four fifths observed a single time. The ten most abundant clones make up over 15% of the sample. The specimen comprised PBMCs, sampled in a trial of ipilimumab plus nivolumab as post-transplant consolidation. Receptor source: a male donor with diffuse large B-cell lymphoma.

V and J are TRBV7-6 and TRBJ2-7, with D unresolved. This CDR3 spans 14 amino acids. V gave up 4 bases and J gave up 2 bases, with 12 bases separating them. Per germline, CDR1 SGHVS and CDR2 FNYEAQ. The CDR3 DNA sequence: TGTGCCAGCAGCTCTTGGACCACCACCTACGAGCAGTACTTC. Translating gives CASSSWTTTYEQYF.

The chain links TRBV5-1 to TRBJ1-1, with 9 bases that match TRBD1. CDR1 is SGHRS and CDR2 is YFSETQ in the germline V gene. The length of the CDR3 is 16 residues. Unmatched junction bases numbered 11, after V lost 2 bases and J lost 6 bases. The CDR3 spells CASSFGGQGISSEAFF. In DNA form, the CDR3 reads TGCGCCAGCAGCTTTGGGGGACAGGGTATTTCATCTGAAGCTTTCTTT.

The chain carries TRBV28 and TRBJ2-2, with TRBD1 matching 9 bases. There are 15 residues in the CDR3. Germline CDR1 and CDR2: MDHEN and SYDVKM. The junction had 3 bases not matched to a gene; V was cut back by 2 bases and J by 5 bases. The CDR3 loop reads CASSLGTGLTGELFF. The DNA for the CDR3 is TGTGCCAGCAGTTTAGGGACAGGGTTAACCGGGGAGCTGTTTTTT.

The gene calls are TRBV13 and TRBJ1-2; maybe TRBD1 (5 bases). Germline CDR1 reads PRHDT; CDR2 reads FYEKMQ (reference sequence). The CDR3 has 13 amino acids. The V gene lost 6 bases and the J gene lost 4 bases, with 12 bases spanning the gap. DNA for the CDR3: TGTGCCAGCAGAAATACCGGGACCTATGGCTACACCTTC. Translated, it gives CASRNTGTYGYTF.

V is TRBV9 and J is TRBJ2-2, with 8 bases fitting TRBD1. Germline V gives CDR1 SGDLS, CDR2 YYNGEE. V shed 0 bases and J 7 bases; nucleotides not matched to a gene: 14. This CDR3 comprises 18 residues. The CDR3 protein is CASSVASFRGQVNGELFF. The CDR3 region has the DNA TGTGCCAGCAGCGTAGCTTCGTTCAGGGGGCAGGTCAACGGGGAGCTGTTTTTT.

The chain is built from TRBV28 and TRBJ2-2; D might be TRBD2 (5 bases). The germline V and J ends were trimmed by 1 base and 4 bases, with 10 bases remaining between them. Germline lookup yields CDR1 MDHEN and CDR2 SYDVKM. This CDR3 region has 15 residues. CDR3 in DNA: TGTGCCAGCAGTTTATTACCGGGGAGCACCGGGGAGCTGTTTTTT. Translating it yields CASSLLPGSTGELFF.

In its sample, this clone was seen a few times. The chain joins TRBV4-3 to TRBJ2-5; no clear D gene. Looked up from germline, CDR1 is LGHNA and CDR2 is YSLEER. This CDR3 contains 18 residues. The germline V and J ends were trimmed by 1 base and 1 base, with 19 bases remaining between them. This CDR3 reads CASSQAKGTGIIQETQYF. In nucleotides, the CDR3 is TGCGCCAGCAGCCAAGCAAAGGGCACTGGGATAATCCAAGAGACCCAGTACTTC.

This clone appeared a single time. The chain joins TRBV5-1 to TRBJ2-7; 15 bases map to TRBD2. The germline V gene has CDR1 SGHRS and CDR2 YFSETQ. Losses at the gene ends were 4 bases for V and 3 bases for J; bases not matched to a gene: 8. The CDR3 covers 17 residues. CDR3 sequence reads: CASSRTSGGANLYEQYF. CDR3 in DNA: TGCGCCAGCAGCCGGACTAGCGGGGGGGCGAACCTCTACGAGCAGTACTTC.

The rearrangement joins TRBV28 to TRBJ1-2; D is undetermined. Germline CDR1 reads MDHEN; CDR2 reads SYDVKM. The ends were cut back, 1 base at V and 6 bases at J, with 12 bases in the middle. The CDR3 covers 14 residues. The CDR3 here is CASSLLSRRDGYTF. The CDR3 nucleotides read TGTGCCAGCAGTTTATTGTCCCGGCGAGATGGCTACACCTTC.

The chain couples TRBV28 to TRBJ1-5; no firm D call. This CDR3 contains 14 residues. V lost 3 bases, J lost 0 bases, and 6 bases lay in between. Germline V gives CDR1 MDHEN, CDR2 SYDVKM. As DNA, the CDR3 is TGTGCCAGCAGTTTGCTGGGTAGCAATCAGCCCCAGCATTTT. Its translation: CASSLLGSNQPQHF.

This sequence joins TRBV10-3 and TRBJ1-3; D may be TRBD1 (6 bases). The germline gives CDR1 ENHRY, CDR2 SYGVKD. V lost 10 bases to trimming and J lost 1 base, with 11 bases between them. The CDR3 length is 13 residues. CDR3 sequence reads: CATGTGSGNTIYF. CDR3 coding DNA: TGTGCCACCGGCACAGGGTCTGGAAACACCATATATTTT.

The J gene is TRBJ2-7, the V gene TRBV6-6, with no clear D. Trimming removed 4 bases from V and 2 bases from J, with 6 bases in between. Germline V gene data show CDR1 as MNHNY and CDR2 as SVGAGI (reference sequence). This CDR3 has 12 amino acids. Here the CDR3 reads CASSFVPYEQYF. Written as DNA, the CDR3 is TGTGCCAGCAGTTTCGTCCCCTACGAGCAGTACTTC.

The V call is TRBV5-1, the J call TRBJ2-7; D may be TRBD1 (6 bases). Germline lookup yields CDR1 SGHRS and CDR2 YFSETQ. The ends were cut back, 0 bases at V and 2 bases at J, with 15 bases in the middle. The length of the CDR3 is 16 residues. The CDR3 sequence: CASSLARNRETYEQYF. CDR3 in DNA: TGCGCCAGCAGCTTGGCCCGCAACAGGGAGACCTACGAGCAGTACTTC.